Listed below are T cell receptor beta chains from one sample, sequenced in a study of relationships among human T cell subsets. TCRdb independently ran MiXCR on the multiplex PCR reads; one entry per CDR3 protein. In the table there are fewer than 2,500 distinct CDR3 sequences, about 42% of which are singletons. Sequencing was performed on activated T cells sorted from blood. The receptors were sampled from a man in his forties in good health. CDR3s include the opening cysteine and the closing phenylalanine or tryptophan. The D gene is left open where the match is weak. A clone size is listed for some rows: how often the clone was seen (once, few, many), or a class if it is expanded.

V	size	D	J	DNA	CDR3
TRBV15	once	TRBD2	TRBJ2-3	TGTGCCACCAGCAGATACATAGCGGGAAGCACAGATACGCAGTATTTT	CATSRYIAGSTDTQYF
TRBV12-3/TRBV12-4	-	TRBD1	TRBJ2-1	TGTGCCAGCTCTTCCCGTAACAGGGGGTTAAACAATGAGCAGTTCTTC	CASSSRNRGLNNEQFF
TRBV13	few	-	TRBJ2-7	TGTGCCAGCAGCCGACAGGAGTCCTACGAGCAGTACTTC	CASSRQESYEQYF
TRBV28	few	-	TRBJ2-3	TGTGCCAGCAGAAAGGGGGGCACAGATACGCAGTATTTT	CASRKGGTDTQYF
TRBV29-1	-	TRBD2	TRBJ2-1	TGCAGCGTTGGGCTAGCGGGAGCCTACAATGAGCAGTTCTTC	CSVGLAGAYNEQFF
TRBV20-1	-	TRBD2	TRBJ2-7	TGCAGTGCTAGTCTAGCGGACTACGAGCAGTACTTC	CSASLADYEQYF
TRBV5-1	-	-	TRBJ2-5	TGCGCCAGCAGCGGCAGAGAGACCCAGTACTTC	CASSGRETQYF
TRBV27	few	-	TRBJ2-1	TGTGCCAGCAGTTTATTCCACCCCGGACCGAGGAATGAGCAGTTCTTC	CASSLFHPGPRNEQFF
TRBV18	-	TRBD1	TRBJ1-2	TGTGCCAGCTCACCGGGGACAGGGTTTACGGACCCCTATGGCTACACCTTC	CASSPGTGFTDPYGYTF
TRBV20-1	few	-	TRBJ2-1	TGCAGTGCTGGGGGGCTAGCGGACAATGAGCAGTTCTTC	CSAGGLADNEQFF
TRBV14	few	TRBD2	TRBJ2-3	TGTGCCAGCAGCCCCCTTGCGGGACTAGCGGCCCAGGATACGCAGTATTTT	CASSPLAGLAAQDTQYF
TRBV11-2	once	-	TRBJ2-3	TGTGCCAGCAGCTTTCCGGGATGGACAGATACGCAGTATTTT	CASSFPGWTDTQYF
TRBV4-2	few	TRBD1	TRBJ2-6	TGTGCCAGCAGCCAAGGGGGACAGACCTCTGGGGCCAACGTCCTGACTTTC	CASSQGGQTSGANVLTF
TRBV10-3	-	-	TRBJ2-3	TGTGCCATCAGTGTCCTCGCGGCCAGCACAGATACGCAGTATTTT	CAISVLAASTDTQYF
TRBV6-5	few	-	TRBJ2-1	TGTGCCAGCAGTTACTCGATTAGCCTCGGAGATGAGCAGTTCTTC	CASSYSISLGDEQFF